This is a list of T cell receptor beta chains from one sample in a study of CD8 T cells in ankylosing spondylitis. TCRdb used MiXCR to reprocess the 5' RACE reads, holding one entry per CDR3 protein. Of about 800,000 distinct CDR3 sequences detected, 12% appear once; the ten largest clones hold 0.45% to 0.6%. Material for sequencing was blood, either unsorted or a sorted T cell fraction (not recorded which). The receptors were gathered from a male donor with ankylosing spondylitis. CDR3s include the opening cysteine and the closing phenylalanine or tryptophan. The D gene is left open where the match is weak.

TRBV9	TRBJ2-3	-	CASSVATPGASEDTQYF
TRBV5-1	TRBJ2-6	TRBD2	CASSLGGAGANVLTF
TRBV6-2/TRBV6-3	TRBJ1-5	TRBD1	CASKPGQNQPQHF
TRBV10-3	TRBJ1-5	TRBD1	CAISDTGRTGYNQPQHF
TRBV6-5	TRBJ1-1	TRBD1	CATLQGAEAFF
TRBV20-1	TRBJ2-2	-	CSASYYEGVTGELFF
TRBV15	TRBJ1-1	-	CATSRDTNTEAFF
TRBV28	TRBJ2-1	-	CASSLSPAVNEQFF
TRBV4-3	TRBJ2-1	-	CASSQVPNSYNEQFF
TRBV10-3	TRBJ2-3	-	CAISESGAGATDTQYF
TRBV28	TRBJ1-5	-	CASGRGQLSNQPQHF
TRBV7-2	TRBJ2-5	TRBD1	CASSWGTGRQETQYF
TRBV20-1	TRBJ1-5	-	CSARRRGQPQHF
TRBV4-3	TRBJ2-6	-	CASSQDQLPRAGANVLTF
TRBV28	TRBJ2-1	-	CASTETGHRSYNEQFF
TRBV20-1	TRBJ2-7	TRBD2	CSATGLAGPLSYEQYF
TRBV20-1	TRBJ1-1	-	CSARVGNRDTEAFF
TRBV9	TRBJ2-3	TRBD2	CASSGGTSGYTDTQYF
TRBV11-1	TRBJ2-3	TRBD2	CASSLMGKLATSTDTQYF
TRBV29-1	TRBJ2-7	-	CSYFGQYPYEQYF
TRBV5-5	TRBJ1-1	TRBD1	CASSLGQGGMNTEAFF
TRBV12-3/TRBV12-4	TRBJ2-7	TRBD1	CASRPTGGKEQYF
TRBV4-1	TRBJ2-1	-	CASRPRSQFNNEQFF